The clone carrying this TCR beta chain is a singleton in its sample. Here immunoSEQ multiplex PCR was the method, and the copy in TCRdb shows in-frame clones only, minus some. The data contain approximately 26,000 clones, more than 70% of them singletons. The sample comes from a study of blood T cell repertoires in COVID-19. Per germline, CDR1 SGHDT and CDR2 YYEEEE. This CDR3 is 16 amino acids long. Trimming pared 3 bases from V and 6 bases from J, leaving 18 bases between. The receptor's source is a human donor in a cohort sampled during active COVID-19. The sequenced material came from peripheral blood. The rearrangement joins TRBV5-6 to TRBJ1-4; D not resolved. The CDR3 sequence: CASSSYRSLRDEKLFF. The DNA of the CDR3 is TGTGCCAGCAGCTCCTACCGTTCCCTCCGCGATGAAAAACTGTTTTTT.